Presented here are 15 T cell receptor beta chains from one specimen sequenced in a study of shared clonotypes between healthy human individuals (dated by TCRdb to about 2020). The method was the immunoSEQ multiplex PCR assay. The clones in this table, taken by TCRdb from immuneACCESS, are in-frame only. Not every clone is retained; where verified, under half of the shortfall comes from an unresolved V gene, and the cause of the rest is unknown. The sample profile shows around 2.5 million clones; 90% to 95% of them were found once. Clones ranked in the top ten supply approximately 0.35% of the sample. The sample was naive CD4+ T cells from PBMCs. The cell subset or site label of this sample denotes: CD45RA+ positively selected. These receptor sequences come from a man aged 18 to 29 in good health. Some clones in this sample may be carry-over from other donors' samples.

The chain carries TRBV11-2 and TRBJ2-2; 11 bases line up with TRBD2. The CDR3 contains 16 residues. V lost 4 bases to trimming and J lost 6 bases; unmatched junction nucleotides: 7. Looked up from germline, CDR1 is SGHAT and CDR2 is FQNNGV. The CDR3 DNA is TGTGCCAGCAGCTCCAGACTAGCGGGAAGGCCCGGGGAGCTGTTTTTT. This codes for CASSSRLAGRPGELFF.

The chain joins TRBV7-7 to TRBJ2-1, with 10 nucleotides matching TRBD2. The J segment lost 6 bases and the V segment lost 2 bases, leaving 4 bases of the junction unmatched. CDR1 SSHAT and CDR2 FNYEAQ come from the germline V gene (reference sequence). The CDR3 extends over 15 amino acids. The CDR3 sequence: CASSLSSGSGNEQFF. The CDR3 DNA sequence: TGTGCCAGCAGCTTATCTAGCGGGAGCGGCAATGAGCAGTTCTTC.

The chain combines TRBV11-3 with TRBJ2-3; unclear D gene. Germline CDR1 and CDR2: SGHNT and YENEEA. The V gene lost 1 base and the J gene lost 8 bases, with 13 bases spanning the gap. The CDR3 is 14 residues long. CDR3 protein: CASSLVGLQSTQYF. The CDR3 DNA reads TGTGCCAGCAGCTTAGTTGGTCTTCAGAGTACGCAGTATTTT.

This clone was seen more than once but under ten times. The same CDR3 can be traced to other DNA sequences in this sample. This rearrangement joins TRBV5-1 to TRBJ1-5, with D possibly being TRBD1 (6 bases). Germline assignment: CDR1 SGHRS and CDR2 YFSETQ. The CDR3 runs 15 residues. Trimming left V 0 bases short and J 1 base short, with 8 bases between. CDR3 in DNA: TGCGCCAGCAGCTTGGAGGGGGGAAGCAATCAGCCCCAGCATTTT. Translated, it gives CASSLEGGSNQPQHF.

This clone has only one observation. Different DNA sequences within this sample yield the same CDR3. The V gene is TRBV5-1, the J gene TRBJ2-5; possible D gene TRBD1, 5 bases. Trimming removed 0 bases from V and 4 bases from J, with 10 bases in between. In germline, CDR1 is SGHRS, CDR2 YFSETQ. The CDR3 length is 14 residues. The CDR3 region has the DNA TGCGCCAGCAGCTTGGAAGGGGTCGGAGAGACCCAGTACTTC. Its translation is CASSLEGVGETQYF.

V is TRBV28 and J is TRBJ1-4, with 7 bases identical to TRBD1. The length of the CDR3 is 17 residues. J was trimmed by 8 bases and V by 5 bases; bases with no gene match: 17. The germline gives CDR1 MDHEN, CDR2 SYDVKM. The CDR3 here is CASSTPRGVTGREKLFF. In DNA, the CDR3 is TGTGCCAGCAGTACGCCCAGGGGGGTTACAGGACGGGAAAAACTGTTTTTT.

This chain joins TRBV2 and TRBJ1-1; D uncertain. V shed 3 bases and J shed 4 bases, with 12 bases lying between them. The CDR3 consists of 14 residues. The germline V gene encodes CDR1 SNHLY and CDR2 FYNNEI. CDR3 sequence (DNA): TGTGCCAGCAGTGAGGTCATAATCGGCACTGAAGCTTTCTTT. It encodes CASSEVIIGTEAFF.

Comments on this clone: Different DNA sequences within this sample yield the same CDR3. The genes are TRBV7-3 and TRBJ2-2, with 7 bases identical to TRBD1. Germline V gene sequence: CDR1 SGHTA, CDR2 FQGTGA. The CDR3 runs to 15 residues. After removal of 5 bases from V and 0 bases from J, the junction contained 3 bases not matched to a gene. CDR3: CASSLTGPNTGELFF. CDR3 in DNA: TGTGCCAGCAGCCTGACAGGGCCGAACACCGGGGAGCTGTTTTTT.

The chain uses TRBV28 and TRBJ2-7; 15 bases are a match to TRBD2. The germline gives CDR1 MDHEN, CDR2 SYDVKM. The CDR3 length is 17 residues. V shed 5 bases, J shed 9 bases, and the junction held 14 bases outside the gene matches. CDR3: CASSPSSTGLAGGAQYF. DNA of the CDR3: TGTGCCAGCAGTCCCTCTTCAACCGGACTAGCGGGAGGGGCGCAGTACTTC. The variable domain in full, completed from reference TRBV28 and TRBJ2-7, reads DVKVTQSSRYLVKRTGEKVFLECVQDMDHENMFWYRQDPGLGLRLIYFSYDVKMKEKGDIPEGYSVSREKKERFSLILESASTNQTSMYLCASSPSSTGLAGGAQYFGPGTRLTVT.

The rearrangement uses TRBV28 and TRBJ2-5, with D tentatively TRBD1 or TRBD2 (6 bases each). The germline V and J ends were trimmed by 3 bases and 4 bases, with 18 bases remaining between them. Per germline, CDR1 MDHEN and CDR2 SYDVKM. The CDR3 sequence is 16 residues long. CDR3 protein: CASSLSPPGAGETQYF. The CDR3 nucleotides are TGTGCCAGCAGTTTGTCCCCCCCGGGGGCGGGAGAGACCCAGTACTTC.

This sequence joins TRBV19 and TRBJ2-2; TRBD1 matches 8 bases. V shed 2 bases, J shed 6 bases, and the junction held 2 bases outside the gene matches. This CDR3 has 14 residues. Germline lookup yields CDR1 LNHDA and CDR2 SQIVND (reference sequence). CDR3 sequence reads: CASSIQGAAGELFF. The CDR3 region has the DNA TGTGCCAGTAGTATACAGGGGGCCGCCGGGGAGCTGTTTTTT.

This chain connects TRBV5-6 to TRBJ1-2; D is perhaps TRBD1 (5 bases). CDR1 and CDR2 (germline): SGHDT, YYEEEE. Trimming left V 0 bases short and J 5 bases short, with 17 bases between. The CDR3 totals 16 residues. The CDR3 nucleotides read TGTGCCAGCAGCTTGGCCTTGGTGGCAGGGTCATATGGCTACACCTTC. It specifies CASSLALVAGSYGYTF.

The V call is TRBV7-9, the J call TRBJ1-1; D ambiguous. Germline V gene data show CDR1 as SEHNR and CDR2 as FQNEAQ (reference sequence). Trimming took off 4 bases at V and 5 bases at J, with 14 bases between the two ends. The CDR3 consists of 14 residues. The CDR3 nucleotides read TGTGCCAGCAGCTCCGGTCCCGGTGGGACTGAAGCTTTCTTT. Translation gives CASSSGPGGTEAFF.

The V call is TRBV5-6, the J call TRBJ2-1; no firm D call. CDR1 SGHDT and CDR2 YYEEEE come from the germline V gene. Trimming shortened V by 1 base and J by 5 bases, and 16 bases separated the two germline ends. The CDR3 has 16 residues. CDR3 nucleotides: TGTGCCAGCAGCTTGCTGGGTATCCTAACCAACAATGAGCAGTTCTTC. It yields the protein CASSLLGILTNNEQFF.

V usage is TRBV28 and J usage is TRBJ2-7; D is possibly TRBD1 (5 bases). The CDR3 contains 16 residues. V lost 5 bases and J 2 bases, leaving 19 bases between the germline ends. Germline V gene data show CDR1 as MDHEN and CDR2 as SYDVKM. CDR3 residues: CASSPPHGQGPYEQYF. The DNA for the CDR3 is TGTGCCAGCAGTCCCCCCCATGGGCAGGGCCCCTACGAGCAGTACTTC.